The rows below give T cell receptor beta chains drawn from one sample of a study of blood T cell repertoires in COVID-19. The table came from immunoSEQ multiplex PCR; TCRdb's copy has only in-frame clones and leaves some out. The sample has about 180,000 clones; around 85% are singletons. Sample: peripheral blood. The receptors were sampled from a man aged 60 to 75 with acute or convalescent COVID-19. The CDR3 runs from the conserved cysteine through the conserved F or W. A D gene is named only where the DNA matches it firmly. Clone size is not always given. Where it is, it says once, few, many or a class for expanded clones.

v_gene	abundance	d_gene	j_gene	CDR3nt	CDR3aa
TRBV12-3/TRBV12-4	-	-	TRBJ1-3	TGTGCCAGCAGTTTGACACAGGGAAACACCATATATTTT	CASSLTQGNTIYF
TRBV6-2/TRBV6-3	-	TRBD2	TRBJ2-1	TGTGCCAGCAGTCGGTCCGGTTGGCGGGAGAACTACAATGAGCAGTTCTTC	CASSRSGWRENYNEQFF
TRBV7-8	few	TRBD1	TRBJ1-2	TGTGCCAGCAGCTCCAGGACAGCGACAGGGGGCGCCCTGGGCTATGGCTACACCTTC	CASSSRTATGGALGYGYTF
TRBV7-9	-	-	TRBJ1-2	TGTGCCAGCAGCTCATCCGGTGGACAGAGCTATGGCTACACCTTC	CASSSSGGQSYGYTF
TRBV5-6	-	-	TRBJ2-7	TGTGCCAGCAGCCGAGGACTAACCCCCTACGAGCAGTACTTC	CASSRGLTPYEQYF
TRBV27	-	TRBD1	TRBJ2-7	TGTGCCAGCAGTTACGGACAGGGGGCGGGGGAGCAGTACTTC	CASSYGQGAGEQYF
TRBV18	-	-	TRBJ2-5	TGTGCCAGCTCACCTTCGAGGGCCCAAGAGACCCAGTACTTC	CASSPSRAQETQYF
TRBV19	-	TRBD1	TRBJ2-7	TGTGCCAGTAGTATCCGGGACAGGGCCTACGAGCAGTACTTC	CASSIRDRAYEQYF
TRBV4-1	-	-	TRBJ1-6	TGCGCCAGCAGCCAAGATTGGAGCTCCTATAATTCACCCCTCCACTTT	CASSQDWSSYNSPLHF
TRBV10-3	-	-	TRBJ2-1	TGTGCCACCCGCCCTGAGGGAGAAAATGAGCAGTTCTTC	CATRPEGENEQFF
TRBV12-5	-	TRBD2	TRBJ2-2	TGTGCTAGTGGTTTTTCGCTTGGTCGACTAGCGGCCTCGAACACCGGGGAGCTGTTTTTT	CASGFSLGRLAASNTGELFF
TRBV19	-	-	TRBJ1-4	TGTGCCAGCCGGGAGGCAACTAATGAAAAACTGTTTTTT	CASREATNEKLFF
TRBV5-5	-	-	TRBJ1-4	TGTGCCAGCAGCTCCGAGGCGGCTAATGAAAAACTGTTTTTT	CASSSEAANEKLFF
TRBV7-2	-	TRBD2	TRBJ2-3	TGTGCCAGCAGCCTCGGGACTAGCGATACGCAGTATTTT	CASSLGTSDTQYF
TRBV21-1	-	-	TRBJ1-6	TGTGCCAGCAGCAAAGGACAGGGTGATTCACCCCTCCACTTT	CASSKGQGDSPLHF
TRBV27	-	-	TRBJ2-4	TGTGCCAGCAGTTTTGAGGGAGGGGGAAACATTCAGTACTTC	CASSFEGGGNIQYF
TRBV7-2	-	TRBD1	TRBJ1-4	TGTGCCAGCAGCCCGACAGGGGTGACCGAAAAACTGTTTTTT	CASSPTGVTEKLFF
TRBV6-6	-	TRBD1	TRBJ2-7	TGTGCCAGCAGTTACTACAGGGGACCCTACGAGCAGTACTTC	CASSYYRGPYEQYF
TRBV28	-	TRBD1	TRBJ2-7	TGTGCCAGCAGTATTTACAGGGGATCCTACGAGCAGTACTTC	CASSIYRGSYEQYF
TRBV20-1	-	-	TRBJ1-5	TGCAGTGCTAGTCCCACAGGAGCTAGCAATCAGCCCCAGCATTTT	CSASPTGASNQPQHF
TRBV6-5	-	TRBD2	TRBJ2-7	TGTGCCAGCAGTTACTCGTTTAGCGGGATCTCCTACGAGCAGTACTTC	CASSYSFSGISYEQYF
TRBV6-1	-	TRBD2	TRBJ2-5	TGTGCCAGCAGTGAAAGTGGCGCGGGGGGGACCCAGTACTTC	CASSESGAGGTQYF
TRBV18	-	-	TRBJ2-1	TGTGCCAGCTCACCTAGGCGGGCGGGGCCCACGGGAAATGAGCAGTTCTTC	CASSPRRAGPTGNEQFF
TRBV19	-	-	TRBJ1-5	TGTGCCAGTACCCACAGCCATCAGCCCCAGCATTTT	CASTHSHQPQHF
TRBV27	-	TRBD1	TRBJ2-7	TGTGCCAGCAGTTGGGACAGGGGATCCTACGAGCAGTACTTC	CASSWDRGSYEQYF
TRBV6-5	-	TRBD2	TRBJ2-7	TGTGCCAGCAGTATCTCGGGGGGCTACGAGCAGTACTTC	CASSISGGYEQYF
TRBV5-4	few	TRBD2	TRBJ2-7	TGTGCCAGCAGCTCGGGACTAGCGGGGGGGAGCTCCTACGAGCAGTACTTC	CASSSGLAGGSSYEQYF
TRBV19	-	-	TRBJ2-7	TGTGCCAGTAGTTTCGACAGCACCTACGAGCAGTACTTC	CASSFDSTYEQYF
TRBV5-1	-	-	TRBJ2-7	TGCGCCAGCAGCCTGGTGTCTCTAGCGTACGTCGGGGGAGCCTACGAGCAGTACTTC	CASSLVSLAYVGGAYEQYF
TRBV5-1	-	-	TRBJ2-3	TGCGCCAGCAGGCCGAGGGGCGGGGCCGCGGGAGATACGCAGTATTTT	CASRPRGGAAGDTQYF
TRBV19	once	TRBD1	TRBJ2-1	TGTGCCAGTAGTGGACAGGGGTCGAACTACAATGAGCAGTTCTTC	CASSGQGSNYNEQFF
TRBV27	-	-	TRBJ2-4	TGTGCCAGCAGTTTACGCGGCGACGGTGCCAAAAACATTCAGTACTTC	CASSLRGDGAKNIQYF
TRBV4-2	-	TRBD2	TRBJ2-1	TGTGCCAGCAGCCTGAACGGACTAGCGGGATTTTCGTACAATGAGCAGTTCTTC	CASSLNGLAGFSYNEQFF
TRBV28	-	-	TRBJ1-3	TGTGCCAGCACCGACCTTCGGGTTACTGGAAACACCATATATTTT	CASTDLRVTGNTIYF
TRBV19	-	-	TRBJ1-2	TGTGCCAGTACCCAGACAGTTAACTATGGCTACACCTTC	CASTQTVNYGYTF
TRBV19	-	-	TRBJ2-5	TGTGCCAGTAGGAGCGGGTTTGGACAAGAGACCCAGTACTTC	CASRSGFGQETQYF
TRBV5-6	-	-	TRBJ1-2	TGTGCCAGCACCCTCCGGGAACCGTCTCGATATGGCTACACCTTC	CASTLREPSRYGYTF